This entry describes one TCR beta chain. This sample is part of a study of blood T cell repertoires in COVID-19. Overall study: PBMCs, B-cell-depleted T cells, or T cells were the source of the cDNA or gDNA that made up the material.

The germline V gene encodes CDR1 LGHDT and CDR2 YNNKEL (reference sequence). The V end was cut by 4 bases, the J end by 6 bases, with 6 bases between. The CDR3 extends over 12 amino acids. Participant age was roughly 18 to 89 years, and participants resided in 20 to 30 US areas. The data were produced by immunoSEQ multiplex PCR, yet TCRdb's version contains in-frame clones alone and is incomplete. The table includes about 150,000 clones, 85% detected once. The TCR was taken from a woman aged 40 to 50 who had recovered from COVID-19. Sequenced input: PBMCs or T cells enriched from blood (not recorded which). V and J are TRBV3-1 (or the pseudogene TRBV3-2) and TRBJ1-4; D uncertain. CDR3 region: CASSLTDEKLFF. The DNA of the CDR3 is TGTGCCAGCAGCCTTACGGATGAAAAACTGTTTTTT.